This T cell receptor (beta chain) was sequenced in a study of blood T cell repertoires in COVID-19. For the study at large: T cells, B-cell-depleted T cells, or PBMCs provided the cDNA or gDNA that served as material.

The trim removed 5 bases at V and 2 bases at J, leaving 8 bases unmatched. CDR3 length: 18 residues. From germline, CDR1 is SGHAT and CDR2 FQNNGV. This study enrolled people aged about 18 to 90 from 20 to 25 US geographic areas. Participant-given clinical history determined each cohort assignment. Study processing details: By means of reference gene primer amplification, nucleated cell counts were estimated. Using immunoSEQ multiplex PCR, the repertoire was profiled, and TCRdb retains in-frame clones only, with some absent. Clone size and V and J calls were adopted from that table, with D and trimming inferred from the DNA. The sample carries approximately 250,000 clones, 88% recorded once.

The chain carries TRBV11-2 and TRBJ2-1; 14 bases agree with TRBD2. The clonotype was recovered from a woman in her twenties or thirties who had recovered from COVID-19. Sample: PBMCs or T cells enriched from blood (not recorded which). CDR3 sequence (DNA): TGTGCCAGCAGCGATGGGACTAGCGGGAGCTTAACCTACAATGAGCAGTTCTTC. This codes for CASSDGTSGSLTYNEQFF. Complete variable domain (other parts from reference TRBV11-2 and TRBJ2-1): EAGVAQSPRYKIIEKRQSVAFWCNPISGHATLYWYQQILGQGPKLLIQFQNNGVVDDSQLPKDRFSAERLKGVDSTLKIQPAKLEDSAVYLCASSDGTSGSLTYNEQFFGPGTRLTVL.